These T cell receptor beta chains were read from a single sample in a study of T cells expressing NK-cell markers. TCRdb reprocessed the 5' RACE reads; each CDR3 protein has one entry and no DNA is given. Across hundreds of thousands of distinct CDR3 sequences, the top ten clones capture over 4% of the sample. The specimen sequenced was blood T cells: a sorted CD56 or NKG2C T cell subset, CD4+ or CD8+ T cells, or bulk PBMC T cells (not recorded which). Receptor source: a man aged 18-70 years in good health. Each CDR3 is given with its conserved first and last residue. The order of the fields is V gene, J gene, clone size, CDR3 protein. Where a row states a size, it is once, few, many or the class of an expanded clone; other rows omit it.

V gene: TRBV2
J gene: TRBJ1-1
clone size: .
CDR3 protein: CASSPRGQGTEAFF

V gene: TRBV6-1
J gene: TRBJ1-5
clone size: .
CDR3 protein: CASSAVGGPNQPQHF

V gene: TRBV6-1
J gene: TRBJ1-2
clone size: .
CDR3 protein: CASEAGLPVYGYTF

V gene: TRBV28
J gene: TRBJ2-7
clone size: .
CDR3 protein: CASSRHVYEQYF

V gene: TRBV19
J gene: TRBJ1-1
clone size: .
CDR3 protein: CASNLRGKAFF

V gene: TRBV27
J gene: TRBJ2-7
clone size: .
CDR3 protein: CASRLTSGLYEQYF

V gene: TRBV15
J gene: TRBJ1-2
clone size: .
CDR3 protein: CATSREGQGFSGYTF

V gene: TRBV7-6
J gene: TRBJ1-2
clone size: .
CDR3 protein: CASSLAKGDYTF

V gene: TRBV7-8
J gene: TRBJ2-7
clone size: .
CDR3 protein: CASSAKKTGGPGAYEQYF

V gene: TRBV10-3
J gene: TRBJ2-5
clone size: .
CDR3 protein: CAISDHTSGVYQETQYF

V gene: TRBV29-1
J gene: TRBJ2-5
clone size: .
CDR3 protein: CSVLRRTGLQETQYF

V gene: TRBV6-5
J gene: TRBJ2-2
clone size: .
CDR3 protein: CASSWKINRETGELFF

V gene: TRBV19
J gene: TRBJ1-1
clone size: .
CDR3 protein: CASKVRQGSMNTEAFF

V gene: TRBV6-1
J gene: TRBJ2-6
clone size: .
CDR3 protein: CASRRQQSTSGANVLTF

V gene: TRBV5-1
J gene: TRBJ2-1
clone size: .
CDR3 protein: CASSYTSGGHNEQFF

V gene: TRBV20-1
J gene: TRBJ1-6
clone size: .
CDR3 protein: CSARVPRLDNSPLHF

V gene: TRBV27
J gene: TRBJ2-7
clone size: .
CDR3 protein: CASSAPGRGGSSYEQYF

V gene: TRBV18
J gene: TRBJ1-1
clone size: .
CDR3 protein: CASSNRDRGPGTEAFF

V gene: TRBV12-5
J gene: TRBJ2-7
clone size: .
CDR3 protein: CASGSTSGAAYEQYF

V gene: TRBV3-1
J gene: TRBJ1-1
clone size: .
CDR3 protein: CASSPSNRGKTEAFF

V gene: TRBV20-1
J gene: TRBJ2-1
clone size: .
CDR3 protein: CSARNPSGDPYNEQFF

V gene: TRBV18
J gene: TRBJ2-3
clone size: .
CDR3 protein: CASSPPTGTDTQYF

V gene: TRBV6-1
J gene: TRBJ2-3
clone size: .
CDR3 protein: CASRKTSGGAFFSPDTQYF

V gene: TRBV20-1
J gene: TRBJ2-7
clone size: .
CDR3 protein: CSARVAGTYEQYF

V gene: TRBV7-9
J gene: TRBJ2-3
clone size: .
CDR3 protein: CASSLNIAGTQYF

V gene: TRBV7-2
J gene: TRBJ2-3
clone size: .
CDR3 protein: CASRRFLRGGGDTQYF

V gene: TRBV7-9
J gene: TRBJ2-3
clone size: .
CDR3 protein: CASRISGGAWADTQYF

V gene: TRBV27
J gene: TRBJ1-2
clone size: .
CDR3 protein: CASSFLDNRRGNYGYTF

V gene: TRBV3-1
J gene: TRBJ2-7
clone size: .
CDR3 protein: CASSRFRGGEQYF

V gene: TRBV7-3
J gene: TRBJ2-5
clone size: .
CDR3 protein: CASSVTHLSLQYF

V gene: TRBV7-6
J gene: TRBJ2-1
clone size: .
CDR3 protein: CASSPRPTVYNEQFF

V gene: TRBV7-6
J gene: TRBJ1-3
clone size: .
CDR3 protein: CASSQDSYSGNTIYF

V gene: TRBV7-2
J gene: TRBJ1-6
clone size: .
CDR3 protein: CASSLRQGGGSPLHF

V gene: TRBV30
J gene: TRBJ2-3
clone size: .
CDR3 protein: CAWGPLAGATDTQYF

V gene: TRBV3-1
J gene: TRBJ1-2
clone size: .
CDR3 protein: CASSHAGSINYGYTF

V gene: TRBV2
J gene: TRBJ2-7
clone size: .
CDR3 protein: CASSGGSYHEQYF

V gene: TRBV5-6
J gene: TRBJ2-3
clone size: .
CDR3 protein: CASSFTGRDTQYF

V gene: TRBV27
J gene: TRBJ2-7
clone size: medium-sized
CDR3 protein: CASSLIGSSYEQYF

V gene: TRBV27
J gene: TRBJ1-1
clone size: .
CDR3 protein: CASSTRQGENTEAFF

V gene: TRBV7-8
J gene: TRBJ2-3
clone size: .
CDR3 protein: CASSSDRDRVDTQYF

V gene: TRBV25-1
J gene: TRBJ1-6
clone size: .
CDR3 protein: CASSEWDRGSDSPLHF

V gene: TRBV7-2
J gene: TRBJ1-4
clone size: .
CDR3 protein: CASSFRTNEKLFF

V gene: TRBV19
J gene: TRBJ2-2
clone size: .
CDR3 protein: CASRWGQGNTGELFF

V gene: TRBV9
J gene: TRBJ2-3
clone size: .
CDR3 protein: CASSVEIAGAADTQYF

V gene: TRBV6-1
J gene: TRBJ1-4
clone size: .
CDR3 protein: CASSRTGDEKLFF

V gene: TRBV6-1
J gene: TRBJ1-5
clone size: .
CDR3 protein: CASSQSYSSNQPQHF

V gene: TRBV11-2
J gene: TRBJ1-1
clone size: .
CDR3 protein: CASSLDRWGDKRLIPNTEAFF

V gene: TRBV7-9
J gene: TRBJ2-5
clone size: .
CDR3 protein: CASTRRGEETQYF

V gene: TRBV2
J gene: TRBJ1-2
clone size: .
CDR3 protein: CASSEARVGRAFGYTF

V gene: TRBV28
J gene: TRBJ2-1
clone size: .
CDR3 protein: CASSLGAGFEQFF

V gene: TRBV6-5
J gene: TRBJ1-3
clone size: .
CDR3 protein: CASSYSPSGNTIYF

V gene: TRBV12-3/TRBV12-4
J gene: TRBJ1-4
clone size: .
CDR3 protein: CASSKDREEKLFF